This T cell receptor beta chain is from a study of T cell responses to AZD1222 COVID-19 vaccine. Sequencing used immunoSEQ multiplex PCR; TCRdb keeps in-frame clones, though not all of them. The table records over 130,000 clones, 80% to 95% of them present only once. This clone has a single count. Unmatched junction bases numbered 15, after V lost 1 base and J lost 15 bases. Germline V gene lookup returns CDR1 SGHTA and CDR2 FQGNSA. This CDR3 comprises 15 residues. The sequencing here drew on peripheral blood, taken 28 days after the second AZD1222 dose. This rearrangement joins TRBV7-2 to TRBJ2-3; TRBD2 aligns across 8 bases. The sequence was collected from an adult who received the AZD1222 COVID-19 vaccine. CDR3 region: CASSLEEGLGTRSYF. Here the CDR3 DNA reads TGTGCCAGCAGCTTAGAAGAGGGGCTGGGGACTAGATCATATTTT.